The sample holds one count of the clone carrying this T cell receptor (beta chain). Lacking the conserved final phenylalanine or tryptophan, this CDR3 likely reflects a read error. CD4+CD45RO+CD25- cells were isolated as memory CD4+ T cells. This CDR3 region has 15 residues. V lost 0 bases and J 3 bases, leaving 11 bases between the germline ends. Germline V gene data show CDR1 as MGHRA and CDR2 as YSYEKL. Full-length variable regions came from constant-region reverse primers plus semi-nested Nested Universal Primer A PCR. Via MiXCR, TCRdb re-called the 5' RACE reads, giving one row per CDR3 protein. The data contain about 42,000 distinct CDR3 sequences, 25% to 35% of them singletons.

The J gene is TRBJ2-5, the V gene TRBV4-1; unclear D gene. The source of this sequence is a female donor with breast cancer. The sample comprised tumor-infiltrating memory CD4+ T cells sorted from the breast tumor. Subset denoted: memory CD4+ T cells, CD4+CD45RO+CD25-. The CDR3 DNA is TGCGCCAGCAGCCAAGACCAGGACGGAGAAGAGACCCAGTACTGC. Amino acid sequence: CASSQDQDGEETQYC.